This TCR beta chain was profiled in a study of T cells in Graves' hyperthyroidism and ophthalmopathy. Study-level findings and limits: Model output signaled ophthalmopathy a median around 5.9 months ahead of onset.

A lack of ophthalmopathy progression within 18 months defined stable Graves' hyperthyroidism. Hyperthyroidism, newly diagnosed and lasting under 2 months, affected patients aged 18 to 65. Each diagnosis was grounded in clinical symptoms, serum thyroxine and TRAb, thyroid ultrasound, and orbital computed tomography. V was trimmed by 0 bases and J by 7 bases, leaving 13 bases between them. This CDR3 region has 15 residues. Germline V gene data show CDR1 as MGHRA and CDR2 as YSYEKL. Amplification yielded TCR beta CDR3 regions, with RNA transcripts as the source. HTBI primers were employed in a first-round RT-PCR of the TCR CDR3. TCRdb re-derived calls from the multiplex PCR reads in MiXCR, one entry per CDR3 protein. The repertoire includes hundreds of thousands of distinct CDR3 sequences, about 13% of them detected once, and 9.2% sits in the top ten. Concerning this clonotype itself: What it binds is unknown.

Sequences were obtained from blood. The source of this sequence is a woman aged 18 to 35 with Graves' hyperthyroidism. The V call is TRBV4-1, the J call TRBJ1-5, with a weak D call TRBD1 (5 bases). The CDR3 nucleotides read TGCGCCAGCAGCCAAGATTCGAGGGGAATACAGCCCCAGCATTTT. It is translated as CASSQDSRGIQPQHF.